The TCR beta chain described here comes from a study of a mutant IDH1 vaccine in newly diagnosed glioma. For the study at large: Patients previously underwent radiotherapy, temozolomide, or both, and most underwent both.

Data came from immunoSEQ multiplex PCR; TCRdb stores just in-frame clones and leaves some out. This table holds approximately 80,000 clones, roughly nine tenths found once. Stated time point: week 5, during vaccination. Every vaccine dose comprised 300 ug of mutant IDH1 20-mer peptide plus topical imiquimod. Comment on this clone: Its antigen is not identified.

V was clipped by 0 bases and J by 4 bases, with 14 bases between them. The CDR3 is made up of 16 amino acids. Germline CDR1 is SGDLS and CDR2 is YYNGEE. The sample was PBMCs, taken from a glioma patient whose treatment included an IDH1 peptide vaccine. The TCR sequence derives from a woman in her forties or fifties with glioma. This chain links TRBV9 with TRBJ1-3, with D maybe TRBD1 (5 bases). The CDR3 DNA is TGTGCCAGCAGCGTAGCTAGGCAGGGTGCCGGAAACACCATATATTTT. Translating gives CASSVARQGAGNTIYF.